This TCR beta chain was documented in a study of T cell clones after liver transplantation. About the research overall: HCV positivity affected three of eight recipients; the rest lacked autoimmune or viral indications. Tolerance: complete withdrawal held at least one year, liver enzymes staying within twice normal.

Sequencing used immunoSEQ multiplex PCR; TCRdb keeps in-frame clones, though not all of them. The sample shows about 72,000 clones, over 85% of them seen only once. This clone came up once. J was trimmed by 4 bases and V by 4 bases; bases with no gene match: 14. The germline V gene encodes CDR1 SGHTA and CDR2 FQGTGA. CDR3 length: 19 amino acids. This chain links TRBV7-3 with TRBJ2-3; 13 bases agree with TRBD2. Sequencing was performed on CD4+ T cells from blood, taken before liver transplant. The source is a human donor who received a liver transplant. In DNA, the CDR3 is TGTGCCAGCAGCTCCCGACCCGCTGGACTAGCGGGAGTGGCAGATACGCAGTATTTT. Its translation: CASSSRPAGLAGVADTQYF. The variable domain in full, completed from reference TRBV7-3 and TRBJ2-3, reads GAGVSQTPSNKVTEKGKYVELRCDPISGHTALYWYRQSLGQGPEFLIYFQGTGAADDSGLPNDRFFAVRPEGSVSTLKIQRTERGDSAVYLCASSSRPAGLAGVADTQYFGPGTRLTVL.